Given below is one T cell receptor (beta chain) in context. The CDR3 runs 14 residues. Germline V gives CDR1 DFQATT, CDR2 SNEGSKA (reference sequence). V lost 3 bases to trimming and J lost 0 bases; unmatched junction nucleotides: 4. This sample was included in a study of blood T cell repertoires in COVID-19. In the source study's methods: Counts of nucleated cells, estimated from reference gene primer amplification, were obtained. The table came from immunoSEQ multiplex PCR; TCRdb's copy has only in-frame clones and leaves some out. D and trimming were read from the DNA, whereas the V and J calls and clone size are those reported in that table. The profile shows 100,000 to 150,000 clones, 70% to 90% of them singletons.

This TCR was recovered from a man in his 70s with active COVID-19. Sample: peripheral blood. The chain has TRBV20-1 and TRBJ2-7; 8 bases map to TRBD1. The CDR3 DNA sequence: TGCAGTGCTAGTAACAGGGGGAGCTCCTACGAGCAGTACTTC. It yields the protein CSASNRGSSYEQYF.